This note documents a single T cell receptor beta chain sequence. Its specificity is unknown. A minimum of 7 million PBMCs was isolated per sample. This sample was included in a study of blood T cells in healthy people across ages. Study-wide results and limits: Comparison with aged donors showed that long-lived donors had more naive CD4+ cells and higher diversity. Donor CMV infection status was unknown, possibly confounding age-related changes in expanded clonotypes.

CDR3 length equals 15 residues. The V and J ends lost 5 bases and 9 bases, in that order; junction bases with no gene match: 14. A second about 7 to 12 cycle PCR used barcoded and J-beta primers. Researchers report that each sample yielded at least 2.5 million CDR3-containing paired-end reads. Each CDR3 protein gets one entry after TCRdb re-called the 5' RACE reads with MiXCR. The sample comprises 1.5 million to 2 million distinct CDR3 sequences, 28% of which are singletons, and 7.7% rests with the top ten. The J gene is TRBJ2-5, the V gene TRBV12-3 or TRBV12-4; 8 positions match TRBD2. Sequenced sample: blood. This TCR was recovered from a woman aged 25 to 39 in good health. The CDR3 is CASSLLAGSQGAQYF. Written as DNA, the CDR3 is TGTGCCAGCAGTCTTTTAGCGGGATCTCAAGGCGCCCAGTACTTC.